This T cell receptor (beta chain) was captured by sequencing in a study of CD8 T cell repertoires and HIV-1 epitope variants. Turning to the study itself: Separate wells received one of Twenty-five Gag or Nef variant peptides.

J gave up 6 bases and V 4 bases, and 11 bases lay outside the gene matches. In germline, CDR1 is MGHRA, CDR2 YSYEKL. The CDR3 runs to 16 residues. Whole-study results and caveats: This assay reports beta chains of antigen-expanded cells, not T cell function. Nef KF9 drew several clonotypes and HW9 one, without TAALDMSHF responses.

On this clone itself: Its antigen remains unknown.

Sequencing of TCR beta CDR3 used immunoSEQ survey depth. Some clones are missing from TCRdb's copy, which holds only in-frame ones; the method was immunoSEQ multiplex PCR. The sample lists about 90,000 clones, roughly four fifths seen once, with roughly 25% in the top ten. The chain recombines TRBV4-1 with TRBJ2-1; TRBD2 agrees at 8 bases. Sample: uncultured baseline CD8+ T cells from peripheral blood mononuclear cells (PBMCs). This clonotype was obtained from a male donor with HIV. CDR3 in amino acids: CASSPYPSGRINEQFF. The CDR3 DNA sequence: TGCGCCAGCAGCCCCTACCCCAGCGGGAGAATCAATGAGCAGTTCTTC.